One and the same sample provided the 28 T cell receptor beta chains below, sequenced in a study of vaccination and CD4 T cells after COVID-19 (dated by TCRdb to between 2021 and 2024). Per the publication, the treatment or condition label means: roughly ten-day PBMC culture with coronavirus spike peptide pools or control peptides (ViraFEST assay). CD4+ T cells from unexposed donors were collected before the COVID-19 pandemic (2011-2018). Their antigens remain unidentified. The library was generated by PCR. The sequencer was an Illumina iSeq 100. At the Johns Hopkins FTIC core, DNA from the cultured CD4+ T cells underwent TCR sequencing with the Oncomine TCR Beta short-read assay. The QIAamp micro DNA kit was used to extract genomic DNA from the cultured CD4+ T cells. TCRdb took the public reads, trimmed them with fastp at Q25, ran MiXCR for clone calling and kept in-frame beta chains. Rows matching on CDR3 protein sequence are summarized as one entry with the most common DNA and genes. The sample table lists 9,000 to 9,500 distinct CDR3 sequences, roughly a third of them with a count of one. The ten biggest clones cover roughly 23% of the sample.

Sequencing was done on a sample of CD4+ T cells from blood, cultured in vitro. Source of these receptors: a human donor in good health.

This chain connects TRBV20-1 to TRBJ2-3; tentatively, D is TRBD1 (5 bases). CDR1 is DFQATT, CDR2 SNEGSKA, per germline (reference sequence). The CDR3 loop spans 14 amino acids. V shed 6 bases and J shed 2 bases, with 15 bases lying between them. The CDR3: CSAADMGFTDTQYF. CDR3 bases: TGCAGTGCGGCGGACATGGGGTTCACAGATACGCAGTATTTT.

CDR3 sequence reads: CASSQLHRGREAFF. DNA for the CDR3: TGCGCCAGCAGTCAATTGCACAGGGGGCGTGAAGCTTTCTTT. The chain is built from TRBV23-1 and TRBJ1-1, with TRBD1 matching 9 bases. TRBV23-1 is given ORF status, its function remaining uncertain. The CDR3 contains 14 residues. V lost 1 base to trimming and J lost 7 bases; unmatched junction nucleotides: 4.

About this clonotype: A much larger clone lies one base from this, so it may be a read error. The rearrangement links TRBV7-2 to TRBJ1-1, with 7 bases fitting TRBD1. Germline assignment: CDR1 SGHTA and CDR2 FQGNSA. The CDR3 runs to 13 residues. In nucleotides, the CDR3 is TGTGCCGGCAGCTTAGCAGGGGGGACTGAAGCTTTCTTT. This codes for CAGSLAGGTEAFF.

The rearrangement joins TRBV6-5 to TRBJ1-2; 7 nucleotides line up with TRBD1. Germline loops: CDR1 MNHEY, CDR2 SVGAGI. With V trimmed by 4 bases and J by 2 bases, 7 bases remained unmatched. This CDR3 has 15 residues. CDR3 DNA: TGTGCCAGCAGTTCCCCTGACAGGGCGAACTATGGCTACACCTTC. Protein product: CASSSPDRANYGYTF.

This chain joins TRBV6-1 and TRBJ1-4, with a tentative D call TRBD1 (6 bases). CDR1 and CDR2 (germline): MNHNS, SASEGT. This CDR3 is built from 15 residues. The ends were cut back, 7 bases at V and 7 bases at J, with 19 bases in the middle. Here the CDR3 reads CASTVAGGGGEKLFF. CDR3 nucleotides: TGTGCCAGCACCGTCGCGGGGGGAGGGGGTGAAAAACTGTTTTTT.

The rearrangement joins TRBV7-9 to TRBJ2-1; a weak D match, TRBD2 (5 bases). Trimming pared 8 bases from V and 4 bases from J, leaving 15 bases between. The CDR3 runs to 14 residues. Germline assignment: CDR1 SEHNR and CDR2 FQNEAQ (reference sequence). The CDR3: CASQRSSLYNEQFF. CDR3 in DNA: TGTGCCAGCCAGCGGTCCTCCCTTTACAATGAGCAGTTCTTC. The full variable domain, its missing parts supplied by reference TRBV7-9 and TRBJ2-1, is DTGVSQNPRHKITKRGQNVTFRCDPISEHNRLYWYRQTLGQGPEFLTYFQNEAQLEKSRLLSDRFSAERPKGSFSTLEIQRTEQGDSAMYLCASQRSSLYNEQFFGPGTRLTVL.

This clonotype has a handful of counts. This chain joins TRBV20-1 and TRBJ2-1, with D perhaps matching TRBD2 (6 bases). The germline V gene has CDR1 DFQATT and CDR2 SNEGSKA (reference sequence). Deletions cut 0 bases from V and 7 bases from J, with 19 bases between. This CDR3 is 16 amino acids long. CDR3 sequence: CSARDSERLARNEQFF. The CDR3 nucleotides are TGCAGTGCTAGAGATTCCGAGCGTCTAGCGCGTAATGAGCAGTTCTTC.

The V and J genes are TRBV29-1 and TRBJ2-7, with D perhaps matching TRBD1 or TRBD2 (7 bases each). The CDR3 has 12 residues. Trimming took 2 bases from V and 9 from J, leaving 14 bases between them. The V gene's germline CDR1 is SQVTM and CDR2 ANQGSEA. CDR3 sequence reads: CSVEPQGGRQYF. The DNA for the CDR3 is TGCAGCGTTGAACCTCAGGGGGGGAGGCAGTACTTC.

This clonotype was observed a handful of times. The chain carries TRBV5-4 and TRBJ1-6; 7 nucleotides match TRBD1. Germline trimming cut 5 bases from V and 12 bases from J; bases unmatched to any gene: 14. Germline loops: CDR1 SGHNT, CDR2 YYREEE (reference sequence). The CDR3 is 15 amino acids. CDR3 protein: CASSSQGRPGVPLHF. The CDR3 DNA reads TGTGCCAGCAGTTCACAGGGGAGGCCTGGAGTACCCCTCCACTTT.

J is TRBJ2-3 and V is TRBV7-2, with D maybe TRBD2 (7 bases). The length of the CDR3 is 14 residues. Trimming cost V 5 bases and J 4 bases, with 13 bases left between them. The germline V gene encodes CDR1 SGHTA and CDR2 FQGNSA. The CDR3 sequence is CASSLRGRADTQYF. The CDR3, as DNA: TGTGCCAGCAGCCTGAGGGGGAGGGCAGATACGCAGTATTTT.

The table lists this clonotype with a few counts. This chain connects TRBV20-1 to TRBJ2-1; TRBD2 might be the D (6 bases). Deletions cut 3 bases from V and 0 bases from J, with 6 bases between. The CDR3 totals 13 residues. CDR1 is DFQATT, CDR2 SNEGSKA, per germline (reference sequence). DNA of the CDR3: TGCAGTGCTAGCGGGAGCTCCTACAATGAGCAGTTCTTC. This sequence encodes CSASGSSYNEQFF.

Only a few counts were recorded for this clonotype. The chain carries TRBV6-1 and TRBJ2-1; 9 bases agree with TRBD2. V shed 6 bases, J shed 4 bases, and the junction held 4 bases outside the gene matches. Looked up from germline, CDR1 is MNHNS and CDR2 is SASEGT. The CDR3 contains 14 residues. CDR3 sequence: CASRPGLAYNEQFF. The CDR3 DNA reads as TGTGCCAGCAGGCCGGGACTAGCTTACAATGAGCAGTTCTTC.

The J gene is TRBJ1-5, the V gene TRBV30; maybe TRBD1 (5 bases). The length of the CDR3 is 15 residues. CDR1 and CDR2 (germline): GTSNPN, SVGIG (reference sequence). Trimming removed 0 bases from V and 11 bases from J, with 20 bases in between. CDR3 protein: CAWSVGAPTSQSQHF. The CDR3 nucleotides are TGTGCCTGGAGTGTAGGGGCACCGACTTCACAATCCCAGCATTTT.

This chain uses TRBV7-3 with TRBJ2-2; D is uncertain. Germline CDR1 and CDR2: SGHTA and FQGTGA. This CDR3 is 14 amino acids long. Trimming left V 6 bases short and J 0 bases short, with 8 bases between. The CDR3 DNA is TGTGCCAGCAGTAGGCTAGCGAACACCGGGGAGCTGTTTTTT. It is translated as CASSRLANTGELFF.

This clonotype showed up just a few times. The chain has TRBV11-3 and TRBJ2-7, with D tentatively TRBD1 or TRBD2 (5 bases each). Trimming took 5 bases from V and 0 from J, leaving 17 bases between them. The CDR3 spans 16 residues. Germline CDR1 is SGHNT and CDR2 is YENEEA. Here the CDR3 reads CASSPGRGQTSYEQYF. The CDR3 DNA reads as TGTGCCAGCAGCCCCGGACGGGGCCAAACCTCCTACGAGCAGTACTTC.

This clonotype was seen a handful of times. The genes are TRBV20-1 and TRBJ2-1, with a possible D match to TRBD2 (6 bases). The CDR3 has 15 residues. V dropped 5 bases and J dropped 6 bases, with 20 bases sitting between them. CDR1 and CDR2 from the germline V gene are DFQATT and SNEGSKA (reference sequence). The CDR3 DNA reads TGCAGTGCTCACCCCGGGGCGGGATTGGGCAATGAGCAGTTCTTC. Protein: CSAHPGAGLGNEQFF.

The chain joins TRBV6-1 to TRBJ2-2; D remains ambiguous. Germline V gene lookup returns CDR1 MNHNS and CDR2 SASEGT. The V end was cut by 0 bases, the J end by 5 bases, with 7 bases between. The CDR3 is 14 residues long. For the CDR3, the DNA is TGTGCCAGCAGTGAAGCTCCAGATACCGGGGAGCTGTTTTTT. Its protein product is CASSEAPDTGELFF.

This clonotype was seen only a few times. The chain carries TRBV28 and TRBJ2-1, with D perhaps TRBD2 (5 bases). The germline CDR1 and CDR2 sequences are MDHEN and SYDVKM. V lost 8 bases, J lost 2 bases, and 22 bases lay in between. The CDR3 has 17 residues. CDR3 nucleotides: TGTGCCAGCTCGGAACATTGGGCGCCGACTACCTACAATGAGCAGTTCTTC. It translates to CASSEHWAPTTYNEQFF.

This rearrangement joins TRBV19 to TRBJ2-7; no clear D gene. This CDR3 has 14 amino acids. Deletions cut 4 bases from V and 0 bases from J, with 10 bases between. CDR1 and CDR2 from the germline V gene are LNHDA and SQIVND (reference sequence). As DNA, the CDR3 is TGTGCCAGTAGTAGGCAGGCGACCTCCTACGAGCAGTACTTC. This translates into CASSRQATSYEQYF.

This clonotype was observed a handful of times. The V and J genes are TRBV7-2 and TRBJ2-7; D is ambiguous. CDR1 SGHTA and CDR2 FQGNSA come from the germline V gene. Trimming shortened V by 3 bases and J by 0 bases, and 6 bases separated the two germline ends. The CDR3 covers 13 residues. Written as DNA, the CDR3 is TGTGCCAGCAGCTTCGCCTACTCCTACGAGCAGTACTTC. Protein sequence: CASSFAYSYEQYF.

The V and J genes are TRBV6-2 or TRBV6-3 and TRBJ2-7; TRBD2 matches at 12 bases. Unmatched junction bases numbered 9, after V lost 6 bases and J lost 3 bases. The length of the CDR3 is 16 residues. The germline gives CDR1 MNHEY, CDR2 SVGEGT. CDR3 coding DNA: TGTGCCAGCAGCACCTCTAGCGGGAGGGCCTTCTACGAGCAGTACTTC. It specifies CASSTSSGRAFYEQYF.

This clonotype was picked up a small number of times. The CDR3 spells CASSDGRGSDTGELFF. Written as DNA, the CDR3 is TGTGCCAGCAGTGATGGTCGGGGGTCCGACACCGGGGAGCTGTTTTTT. The chain has TRBV2 and TRBJ2-2; tentatively, D is TRBD2 (6 bases). Germline CDR1 reads SNHLY; CDR2 reads FYNNEI. The CDR3 is 16 amino acids. The V gene lost 3 bases and the J gene lost 3 bases, with 14 bases spanning the gap.

V usage is TRBV30 and J usage is TRBJ2-7; 7 nucleotides agree with TRBD2. Germline trimming cut 0 bases from V and 6 bases from J; bases unmatched to any gene: 11. Germline V lookup: CDR1 GTSNPN, CDR2 SVGIG (reference sequence). CDR3 length: 15 amino acids. The CDR3 DNA reads as TGTGCCTGGAGTGTACTATACGGGGGGTCCACCGAGCAGTACTTC. This codes for CAWSVLYGGSTEQYF.

In nucleotides, the CDR3 is TGTGCCAGCAGTTCCCCATCCTACGAGCAGTACTTC. This sequence encodes CASSSPSYEQYF. V is TRBV12-3 or TRBV12-4 and J is TRBJ2-7; no definite D call. Trimming shortened V by 4 bases and J by 1 base, and 5 bases separated the two germline ends. The CDR3 spans 12 residues.

The rearrangement links TRBV6-2 or TRBV6-3 to TRBJ1-5; D unclear. Germline CDR1 MNHEY, CDR2 SVGEGT. CDR3 length: 14 amino acids. Trimming cost V 5 bases and J 1 base, with 9 bases left between them. The CDR3 loop reads CASSRSRSNQPQHF. In DNA, the CDR3 is TGTGCCAGCAGTCGATCTAGGAGCAATCAGCCCCAGCATTTT.

The CDR3 DNA follows: TGTGCCAGCAGCCAATTCGGGGGGCGTTCGGCTTTCTTT. Translating gives CASSQFGGRSAFF. V and J are TRBV16 and TRBJ1-1; D possibly corresponds to TRBD1 (6 bases). The ends were cut back, 1 base at V and 11 bases at J, with 14 bases in the middle. The CDR3 totals 13 residues. Germline loops: CDR1 KGHSY, CDR2 FQNENV.

CDR3 in DNA: TGCAGTGCCCGAGACCCACGCTCTGGGGCCAACGTCCTGACTTTC. Its protein product is CSARDPRSGANVLTF. The genes are TRBV20-1 and TRBJ2-6; D not resolved. The CDR3 spans 15 residues. Germline-derived CDR1 and CDR2 are DFQATT and SNEGSKA (reference sequence). V lost 6 bases and J lost 0, with 12 bases in between.

The V gene is TRBV27, the J gene TRBJ2-1; D is undetermined. The V gene's germline CDR1 is MNHEY and CDR2 SMNVEV (reference sequence). Between the trimmed V and J ends, which lost 7 bases and 0 bases, there was a span of 10 bases. The CDR3 has 14 amino acids. The CDR3 DNA is TGTGCCAGCACTAAGTCTTTCTCCTACAATGAGCAGTTCTTC. Its translation: CASTKSFSYNEQFF.